The 3 T cell receptor beta chains below come from one sample, sequenced in a study of PD-L1 blockade in urothelial cancer. Clones were sequenced by immunoSEQ multiplex PCR, and TCRdb holds only the in-frame ones, with some missing. The sample lists more than 35,000 clones, 90% seen once, with approximately 8% in the top ten. This specimen consisted of PBMCs, obtained around atezolizumab (anti-PD-L1) treatment. The receptors were gathered from a man aged 65 to 79 with urothelial cancer.

This clone was picked up a small number of times. The CDR3 coding sequence is TGTGCCAGCAGCTACTCCGGGACAGGGGTGGGTCAGCCCCAGCATTTT. Translation: CASSYSGTGVGQPQHF. V gene TRBV7-2 combines with J gene TRBJ1-5; 10 nucleotides line up with TRBD1. The ends lost 4 bases at V and 6 bases at J; junction bases unmatched: 9. This CDR3 region has 16 residues. Germline V CDR1 and CDR2: SGHTA, FQGNSA.

This chain joins TRBV5-5 and TRBJ2-1, with D hard to call. The CDR3 length is 13 residues. Germline CDR1 is SGHKS and CDR2 is YYEKEE (reference sequence). V shed 4 bases and J shed 7 bases, with 12 bases lying between them. The CDR3 DNA sequence: TGTGCCAGCAGCCTCCTTGGGCAAAATGAGCAGTTCTTC. This codes for CASSLLGQNEQFF. Drawing the rest from reference TRBV5-5 and TRBJ2-1, the complete variable domain is DAGVTQSPTHLIKTRGQQVTLRCSPISGHKSVSWYQQVLGQGPQFIFQYYEKEERGRGNFPDRFSARQFPNYSSELNVNALLLGDSALYLCASSLLGQNEQFFGPGTRLTVL.

The V and J genes are TRBV28 and TRBJ1-4; D is possibly TRBD1 (6 bases). V was clipped by 7 bases and J by 3 bases, with 18 bases between them. Germline V gives CDR1 MDHEN, CDR2 SYDVKM. CDR3 length: 16 amino acids. Written as DNA, the CDR3 is TGTGCCAGCAATACCCCAGAGGGGGGGTCTAATGAAAAACTGTTTTTT. Translated: CASNTPEGGSNEKLFF.